One sample yielded the 23 T cell receptor beta chains listed below, sequenced in a study of beta chain features in type 1 diabetes. The entirety of the isolated RNA underwent reverse transcription, so expressed TCRB transcripts were sequenced. Libraries were prepared by immunoSEQ multiplex PCR; TCRdb keeps only in-frame clonotypes and omits some of them. The sample holds about 290,000 clones; 8% are singletons and the top ten take 1%. Sequenced sample: central memory CD4+ T cells from blood. These receptors originate from a woman under 30 in good health.

This clone came up a few times. V and J are TRBV18 and TRBJ2-7; D call uncertain. There are 14 residues in the CDR3. Germline V gene sequence: CDR1 KGHSH, CDR2 LQKENI. V lost 5 bases, J lost 2 bases, and 13 bases lay in between. The CDR3 protein is CASSAGPTTYEQYV. In nucleotides, the CDR3 is TGTGCCAGCTCAGCCGGACCGACGACCTACGAGCAGTACGTC.

The chain employs TRBV19 and TRBJ2-2; the match to TRBD1 covers 7 bases. There are 17 residues in the CDR3. Unmatched junction bases numbered 14, after V lost 1 base and J lost 9 bases. Looked up from germline, CDR1 is LNHDA and CDR2 is SQIVND (reference sequence). In DNA form, the CDR3 reads TGTGCCAGTAGTATAGCGGGTCGAGGGGGCAAAGTCCGGGAGCTGTTTTTT. Amino acids: CASSIAGRGGKVRELFF.

V is TRBV11-3 and J is TRBJ2-2; 7 positions agree with TRBD2. V lost 6 bases, J lost 1 base, and 8 bases stayed unmatched. Germline CDR1 SGHNT, CDR2 YENEEA. CDR3 length: 16 residues. The CDR3 DNA is TGTGCCAGCAGGACTGGGAGGGAGAAGAACACCGGGGAGCTGTTTTTT. As protein: CASRTGREKNTGELFF.

V usage is TRBV10-1 and J usage is TRBJ2-3; D is uncertain. The CDR3 length is 13 residues. V was clipped by 3 bases and J by 2 bases, with 6 bases between them. Germline CDR1 is WNHNN and CDR2 is SYGVQD (reference sequence). CDR3 DNA sequence: TGCGCCAGCAGTGAATCCCTCACAGATACGCAGTATTTT. Protein: CASSESLTDTQYF.

The sample holds a few counts of this clone. CDR3 sequence (DNA): TGCAGCGTTGGGAGGGGCACTAATGAAAAACTGTTTTTT. It yields the protein CSVGRGTNEKLFF. The gene calls are TRBV29-1 and TRBJ1-4, with D perhaps matching TRBD1 (5 bases). The CDR3 runs 13 residues. Germline loops: CDR1 SQVTM, CDR2 ANQGSEA. V shed 4 bases and J shed 2 bases, with 8 bases lying between them.

This clone was observed a few times. The gene calls are TRBV6-1 and TRBJ2-5, with D unclear. This CDR3 contains 15 residues. From germline, CDR1 is MNHNS and CDR2 SASEGT. V was shortened by 0 bases and J by 5 bases, with 13 bases between the two germline ends. The CDR3 protein is CASSEALQIGETQYF. The CDR3 nucleotides read TGTGCCAGCAGTGAAGCGCTTCAGATTGGGGAGACCCAGTACTTC.

The genes are TRBV7-2 and TRBJ1-1; no definite D call. V dropped 3 bases and J dropped 0 bases, with 5 bases sitting between them. The CDR3 runs to 13 residues. CDR1 and CDR2 from the germline V gene are SGHTA and FQGNSA. The CDR3 coding sequence is TGTGCCAGCAGCTTTTCTATGAACACTGAAGCTTTCTTT. Protein: CASSFSMNTEAFF.

The V and J genes are TRBV11-3 and TRBJ2-3; the match to TRBD1 covers 11 bases. This CDR3 contains 15 residues. The germline V gene encodes CDR1 SGHNT and CDR2 YENEEA. V was pared by 4 bases and J by 3 bases, with 3 bases of the junction left unmatched. In DNA form, the CDR3 reads TGTGCCAGCAGCTCGGACAGGGGGCCTACAGATACGCAGTATTTT. This translates into CASSSDRGPTDTQYF.

This clone has only a few counts. The chain employs TRBV18 and TRBJ1-2; no reliable D call. Trimming left V 5 bases short and J 6 bases short, with 16 bases between. Looked up from germline, CDR1 is KGHSH and CDR2 is LQKENI. CDR3 size: 14 residues. The DNA of the CDR3 is TGTGCCAGCTCAACCACTATTGATGGGGATGGCTACACCTTC. This translates into CASSTTIDGDGYTF.

The gene calls are TRBV7-2 and TRBJ2-3, with TRBD2 matching over 10 bases. Germline V gene data show CDR1 as SGHTA and CDR2 as FQGNSA. The CDR3 has 15 residues. V lost 5 bases and J lost 6; bases outside the gene matches: 8. In nucleotides, the CDR3 is TGTGCCAGCAGCACCCGGAGCGGGGGGGCGGATACGCAGTATTTT. Translation gives CASSTRSGGADTQYF.

Written as DNA, the CDR3 is TGTGCCAGCTCACCACCGGAACAAAGAACACAAGCTTTCTTT. Translated: CASSPPEQRTQAFF. The rearrangement joins TRBV18 to TRBJ1-1; D not certain. CDR1 and CDR2 from the germline V gene are KGHSH and LQKENI. The CDR3 extends over 14 amino acids. With 0 bases removed from V and 9 bases from J, the gap between germline ends came to 14 bases.

This clone turned up a few times. The gene calls are TRBV7-9 and TRBJ1-3, with D unclear. CDR1 SEHNR and CDR2 FQNEAQ come from the germline V gene (reference sequence). Trimming left V 0 bases short and J 6 bases short, with 9 bases between. The CDR3 totals 14 residues. CDR3 bases: TGTGCCAGCAGCTTAGCTGGGTTCGAAAACACCATATATTTT. Amino acid sequence: CASSLAGFENTIYF. Full variable domain (remainder filled in from reference TRBV7-9 and TRBJ1-3): DTGVSQNPRHKITKRGQNVTFRCDPISEHNRLYWYRQTLGQGPEFLTYFQNEAQLEKSRLLSDRFSAERPKGSFSTLEIQRTEQGDSAMYLCASSLAGFENTIYFGEGSWLTVV.

There are a few counts of this clone. The chain employs TRBV6-1 and TRBJ1-2; perhaps TRBD1 as D (6 bases). Germline V gene lookup returns CDR1 MNHNS and CDR2 SASEGT. V was trimmed by 5 bases and J by 4 bases, leaving 17 bases between them. This CDR3 comprises 15 residues. The chain's CDR3 is CASSSRDTGFYGYTF. The CDR3 nucleotides are TGTGCCAGCAGTTCCCGGGACACGGGATTCTATGGCTACACCTTC.

Concerning this clone itself: The identical CDR3 is also encoded by other nucleotide sequences in the sample. This CDR3 reads CASSPVTDTQYF. Here the CDR3 DNA reads TGCGCCAGCAGCCCAGTGACAGATACGCAGTATTTT. This chain uses TRBV5-1 with TRBJ2-3; D ambiguous. V lost 4 bases, J lost 3 bases, and 6 bases lay in between. Germline V gene lookup returns CDR1 SGHRS and CDR2 YFSETQ. CDR3 size: 12 residues.

A remark on this clone: No conserved phenylalanine or tryptophan is present at the end of the CDR3, so a read error is the likely explanation. No DNA is shown, since the ends of the CDR3 on it are uncertain; the CDR3 is the one TCRdb lists. The chain carries TRBV7-9 and TRBJ1-2. The CDR3 is 9 amino acids in total, end residues counted. The V gene's germline CDR1 is SEHNR and CDR2 FQNEAQ (reference sequence). This CDR3 reads CASSAGPDG.

This clone showed up just a few times. The chain links TRBV7-3 to TRBJ2-7; D possibly uses TRBD1 or TRBD2 (5 bases each). Germline assignment: CDR1 SGHTA and CDR2 FQGTGA. The CDR3 has 13 residues. V lost 3 bases and J 6 bases, leaving 12 bases between the germline ends. CDR3 residues: CASSFGDGTEQYF. DNA of the CDR3: TGTGCCAGCAGCTTTGGGGACGGGACCGAGCAGTACTTC. Full variable domain (rest looked up from reference TRBV7-3 and TRBJ2-7): GAGVSQTPSNKVTEKGKYVELRCDPISGHTALYWYRQSLGQGPEFLIYFQGTGAADDSGLPNDRFFAVRPEGSVSTLKIQRTERGDSAVYLCASSFGDGTEQYFGPGTRLTVT.

This clone was counted a few times. This sequence joins TRBV7-8 and TRBJ2-7; no clear D gene. The CDR3 is made up of 11 amino acids. Germline CDR1 and CDR2: SGHVS and FQNEAQ. Trimming removed 5 bases from V and 2 bases from J, with 4 bases in between. The CDR3 region is CASSPAYEQYF. CDR3 nucleotide sequence: TGTGCCAGCAGCCCGGCCTACGAGCAGTACTTC.

This clone was detected a few times. V gene TRBV13 combines with J gene TRBJ2-7; D is tentatively TRBD1 or TRBD2 (5 bases each). The germline gives CDR1 PRHDT, CDR2 FYEKMQ (reference sequence). V was trimmed by 1 base and J by 6 bases, leaving 13 bases between them. The CDR3 has 14 residues. The CDR3, as DNA: TGTGCCAGCAGCTTAGTACGTTGGGGGTCCGAGCAGTACTTC. Protein product: CASSLVRWGSEQYF.

This chain joins TRBV19 and TRBJ2-5, with 8 bases that match TRBD1. The V segment lost 0 bases and the J segment 5 bases; nucleotides outside the gene matches: 11. This CDR3 has 17 residues. The germline V gene encodes CDR1 LNHDA and CDR2 SQIVND (reference sequence). The CDR3 region is CASSIDLGQGAWETQYF. The CDR3 coding sequence is TGTGCCAGTAGTATAGATCTTGGGCAGGGGGCTTGGGAGACCCAGTACTTC. Full variable domain (rest looked up from reference TRBV19 and TRBJ2-5): DGGITQSPKYLFRKEGQNVTLSCEQNLNHDAMYWYRQDPGQGLRLIYYSQIVNDFQKGDIAEGYSVSREKKESFPLTVTSAQKNPTAFYLCASSIDLGQGAWETQYFGPGTRLLVL.

The V gene is TRBV14, the J gene TRBJ2-3; TRBD2 aligns across 10 bases. Germline loops: CDR1 SGHDN, CDR2 FVKESK. The junction had 7 bases not matched to a gene; V was cut back by 2 bases and J by 5 bases. This CDR3 is built from 16 residues. The CDR3 reads CASSQLSSGRGDTQYF. As DNA, the CDR3 is TGTGCCAGCAGCCAATTATCTAGCGGGAGAGGAGATACGCAGTATTTT.

This clone was seen repeatedly, ten times or more. V gene TRBV7-6 combines with J gene TRBJ1-2; maybe TRBD1 (6 bases). CDR3 length: 13 amino acids. CDR1 is SGHVS and CDR2 is FNYEAQ in the germline V gene. Trimming cost V 5 bases and J 2 bases, with 9 bases left between them. As DNA, the CDR3 is TGTGCCAGCAGCCCACAGGGAAACTATGGCTACACCTTC. This codes for CASSPQGNYGYTF.

This clone was counted ten times or more. V usage is TRBV7-8 and J usage is TRBJ2-1, with D possibly matching TRBD1 (5 bases). CDR1 is SGHVS and CDR2 is FQNEAQ in the germline V gene. CDR3 length: 14 residues. V shed 5 bases and J shed 8 bases, with 16 bases lying between them. CDR3 bases: TGTGCCAGCAGCCCCCCCGGCAGGGCCCATGAGCAGTTCTTC. This encodes CASSPPGRAHEQFF.

This clone was detected only a few times. V is TRBV6-5 and J is TRBJ2-5, with a tentative D call TRBD1 (6 bases). CDR1 is MNHEY and CDR2 is SVGAGI in the germline V gene. CDR3 size: 13 residues. The CDR3 DNA reads as TGTGCTACCGTCGACAGGTTTCAAGAGACCCAGTACTTC. Translating it yields CATVDRFQETQYF.